The 28 T cell receptor beta chains listed next were all sequenced from one sample in a study of identical twins. TCRdb processed the 5' RACE reads anew with MiXCR; each CDR3 protein has one entry. The sample carries about 220,000 distinct CDR3 sequences, under 8.5% recorded once. These data also formed part of another study, on T cells expressing NK-cell markers.

The specimen was CD8+ T cells sorted from blood. Receptors originate from a woman aged 18-30 years in good health.

This chain connects TRBV3-1 to TRBJ2-7; D not resolved. Germline CDR1 is LGHDT and CDR2 is YNNKEL (reference sequence). V dropped 4 bases and J dropped 6 bases, with 19 bases sitting between them. This CDR3 has 15 amino acids. This CDR3 is CASSPSTGSPLEQYF. The CDR3 DNA follows: TGTGCCAGCAGCCCATCCACCGGGTCTCCCCTCGAGCAGTACTTC.

This clonotype was picked up a small number of times. The chain joins TRBV6-1 to TRBJ2-1; a possible D gene is TRBD2 (7 bases). Germline V gives CDR1 MNHNS, CDR2 SASEGT. Between the trimmed V and J ends, which lost 6 bases and 4 bases, there was a span of 19 bases. This CDR3 spans 16 amino acids. CDR3 in amino acids: CASSLTRAGAYNEQFF. In nucleotides, the CDR3 is TGTGCCAGCAGCCTAACTAGGGCGGGGGCTTACAATGAGCAGTTCTTC.

The table lists this clonotype with a few counts. V usage is TRBV6-1 and J usage is TRBJ2-3; no clear D. Germline CDR1 is MNHNS and CDR2 is SASEGT. V was clipped by 6 bases and J by 2 bases, with 9 bases between them. The CDR3 is 13 residues long. The CDR3 DNA reads as TGTGCCAGCAGGAGACCACACACAGATACGCAGTATTTT. Its protein is CASRRPHTDTQYF.

The chain combines TRBV6-2 or TRBV6-3 with TRBJ2-7, with D possibly being TRBD1 (5 bases). Germline loops: CDR1 MNHEY, CDR2 SVGEGT. Trimming left V 7 bases short and J 2 bases short, with 18 bases between. The CDR3 is made up of 15 amino acids. The chain's CDR3 is CASISVTGRTYEQYF. CDR3 bases: TGTGCCAGCATCTCCGTCACAGGCAGGACCTACGAGCAGTACTTC.

In this sample, this clonotype turned up a few times. The chain joins TRBV5-1 to TRBJ2-2; D is undetermined. The CDR3 covers 17 residues. Germline CDR1 SGHRS, CDR2 YFSETQ. Trimming left V 1 base short and J 1 base short, with 14 bases between. CDR3 in amino acids: CASSLSYRQKNTGELFF. The CDR3 DNA sequence: TGCGCCAGCAGCTTGTCCTACCGCCAAAAGAACACCGGGGAGCTGTTTTTT.

Ten or more counts support this clonotype. The rearrangement uses TRBV3-1 and TRBJ2-3; D is perhaps TRBD2 (5 bases). The germline CDR1 and CDR2 sequences are LGHDT and YNNKEL (reference sequence). V was shortened by 0 bases and J by 0 bases, with 13 bases between the two germline ends. There are 17 residues in the CDR3. DNA of the CDR3: TGTGCCAGCAGCCAAGAATCCGACGGGATAAGCACAGATACGCAGTATTTT. Translated, it gives CASSQESDGISTDTQYF.

The rearrangement links TRBV7-6 to TRBJ2-1; tentatively, D is TRBD1 or TRBD2 (5 bases each). The length of the CDR3 is 18 residues. The germline CDR1 and CDR2 sequences are SGHVS and FNYEAQ. Deletions cut 1 base from V and 0 bases from J, with 16 bases between. In DNA, the CDR3 is TGTGCCAGCAGCTTAGTATCGGGGCGGTCGTTCTCCTACAATGAGCAGTTCTTC. Translated, it gives CASSLVSGRSFSYNEQFF.

This clonotype was counted a few times. The V and J genes are TRBV7-9 and TRBJ2-5; unclear D gene. Trimming cost V 1 base and J 4 bases, with 13 bases left between them. The length of the CDR3 is 15 residues. Germline V gene lookup returns CDR1 SEHNR and CDR2 FQNEAQ (reference sequence). CDR3 in DNA: TGTGCCAGCAGCTTAGGAGCCACACGTACAGAGACCCAGTACTTC. The encoded protein is CASSLGATRTETQYF.

There are a few counts of this clonotype. The rearrangement links TRBV20-1 to TRBJ2-1; tentatively, D is TRBD2 (5 bases). Trimming pared 0 bases from V and 0 bases from J, leaving 12 bases between. This CDR3 contains 16 residues. CDR1 and CDR2 from the germline V gene are DFQATT and SNEGSKA (reference sequence). The DNA for the CDR3 is TGCAGTGCTAGAGATTACAGCGGCAGCTCCTACAATGAGCAGTTCTTC. As protein: CSARDYSGSSYNEQFF.

This clonotype has a count of ten or more. CDR3 coding DNA: TGTGCCAGCAGCGCACAGGAGATCACTGAAGCTTTCTTT. Amino acid sequence: CASSAQEITEAFF. The chain is built from TRBV5-6 and TRBJ1-1; tentative D call: TRBD1 (5 bases). The V end lost 4 bases, the J end lost 4 bases, and 11 bases lay between the germline ends. Per germline, CDR1 SGHDT and CDR2 YYEEEE. This CDR3 comprises 13 residues.

The V gene is TRBV29-1, the J gene TRBJ1-1; D remains unclear. CDR1 SQVTM and CDR2 ANQGSEA come from the germline V gene. V was trimmed by 3 bases and J by 7 bases, leaving 9 bases between them. This CDR3 contains 11 residues. CDR3 nucleotide sequence: TGCAGCGTTGACTGGGAGGGTGAAGCTTTCTTT. Protein product: CSVDWEGEAFF.

This clonotype was seen repeatedly, ten times or more. The V and J genes are TRBV13 and TRBJ2-1; D might be TRBD2 (5 bases). Germline V CDR1 and CDR2: PRHDT, FYEKMQ (reference sequence). V was shortened by 0 bases and J by 8 bases, with 11 bases between the two germline ends. CDR3 length: 14 residues. CDR3 region: CASSLGPGGDEQFF. Written as DNA, the CDR3 is TGTGCCAGCAGCTTAGGGCCCGGAGGCGATGAGCAGTTCTTC.

The rearrangement uses TRBV10-3 and TRBJ2-5, with TRBD2 matching over 7 bases. Germline V CDR1 and CDR2: ENHRY, SYGVKD. With 4 bases clipped from V and 5 bases from J, the junction kept 16 bases outside the gene matches. This CDR3 has 17 residues. The DNA for the CDR3 is TGTGCCATCAGTGCGTGGGTCGGGAGGTACATCAGGGAGACCCAGTACTTC. Protein: CAISAWVGRYIRETQYF.

This clonotype was found a few times. V is TRBV12-3 or TRBV12-4 and J is TRBJ2-7; D is unclear. V was pared by 5 bases and J by 2 bases, with 7 bases between. The CDR3 loop spans 12 amino acids. In nucleotides, the CDR3 is TGTGCCAGCAGTGACCAAGCCTACGAGCAGTACTTC. Its protein product is CASSDQAYEQYF.

This clonotype was counted many times. The chain is built from TRBV7-9 and TRBJ2-7; no clear D. The length of the CDR3 is 12 residues. Germline V CDR1 and CDR2: SEHNR, FQNEAQ (reference sequence). The ends were cut back, 5 bases at V and 4 bases at J, with 9 bases in the middle. CDR3: CASSLSPYEQYF. The DNA of the CDR3 is TGTGCCAGCAGCCTCTCTCCGTACGAGCAGTACTTC.

V is TRBV27 and J is TRBJ1-5, with a possible D match to TRBD1 (6 bases). Trimming removed 4 bases from V and 3 bases from J, with 10 bases in between. This CDR3 contains 14 residues. Per germline, CDR1 MNHEY and CDR2 SMNVEV (reference sequence). CDR3 sequence (DNA): TGTGCCAGCAGTTATGGACAGCCCAATCAGCCCCAGCATTTT. Translated, it gives CASSYGQPNQPQHF.

This clonotype has ten or more counts. V usage is TRBV3-1 and J usage is TRBJ2-5; 9 bases are a match to TRBD2. The CDR3 covers 15 residues. Germline CDR1 reads LGHDT; CDR2 reads YNNKEL (reference sequence). The trim removed 5 bases at V and 3 bases at J, leaving 7 bases unmatched. CDR3 DNA sequence: TGTGCCAGCAGCGGCGGGGGGGCCATAGAAGAGACCCAGTACTTC. Translating it yields CASSGGGAIEETQYF.

J is TRBJ1-4 and V is TRBV9; 9 bases map to TRBD1. Germline V gives CDR1 SGDLS, CDR2 YYNGEE. This CDR3 comprises 14 residues. The junction had 3 bases not matched to a gene; V was cut back by 3 bases and J by 6 bases. The CDR3 DNA follows: TGTGCCAGCAGCGAGGGACAGGGTGATGAAAAACTGTTTTTT. Amino acids: CASSEGQGDEKLFF.

A single count supports this clonotype. The rearrangement links TRBV10-3 to TRBJ2-2; D possibly corresponds to TRBD2 (5 bases). The germline V gene has CDR1 ENHRY and CDR2 SYGVKD. The V end was cut by 4 bases, the J end by 3 bases, with 18 bases between. The CDR3 has 17 residues. CDR3 residues: CAISAEVTPTHTGELFF. The CDR3 nucleotides read TGTGCCATCAGTGCGGAGGTGACGCCAACTCACACCGGGGAGCTGTTTTTT.

The table lists this clonotype with many counts. V usage is TRBV6-1 and J usage is TRBJ2-4, with 10 positions matching TRBD1. The germline V gene encodes CDR1 MNHNS and CDR2 SASEGT. The junction had 6 bases not matched to a gene; V was cut back by 6 bases and J by 7 bases. The CDR3 has 14 residues. The CDR3: CASSPGQGKNIQYF. CDR3 nucleotide sequence: TGTGCCAGCAGCCCGGGACAGGGGAAGAACATTCAGTACTTC.

This chain joins TRBV7-9 and TRBJ2-1; TRBD2 matches at 11 bases. V lost 1 base, J lost 8 bases, and 7 bases stayed unmatched. The CDR3 runs 16 residues. Germline CDR1 SEHNR, CDR2 FQNEAQ (reference sequence). CDR3 residues: CASSLEFLAGGDEQFF. Here the CDR3 DNA reads TGTGCCAGCAGCTTAGAGTTCCTAGCGGGAGGAGATGAGCAGTTCTTC.

The chain has TRBV19 and TRBJ1-1, with D perhaps matching TRBD1 (6 bases). The CDR3 extends over 13 amino acids. The germline CDR1 and CDR2 sequences are LNHDA and SQIVND (reference sequence). Trimming stripped 4 bases from V and 5 bases from J, with 11 bases between. CDR3 nucleotide sequence: TGTGCCAGTAGTACCATAACAGGGACTGAAGCTTTCTTT. Its protein product is CASSTITGTEAFF. Together with reference TRBV19 and TRBJ1-1, the CDR3 gives the full variable domain: DGGITQSPKYLFRKEGQNVTLSCEQNLNHDAMYWYRQDPGQGLRLIYYSQIVNDFQKGDIAEGYSVSREKKESFPLTVTSAQKNPTAFYLCASSTITGTEAFFGQGTRLTVV.

Only a few counts were recorded for this clonotype. The gene calls are TRBV25-1 and TRBJ2-3; D uncertain. There are 11 residues in the CDR3. Germline CDR1 MGHDK, CDR2 SYGVNS. Deletions cut 7 bases from V and 5 bases from J, with 7 bases between. CDR3 DNA: TGTGCCAGCAAGGCAGTAGATACGCAGTATTTT. This translates into CASKAVDTQYF.

This clonotype was detected only a few times. V usage is TRBV12-3 or TRBV12-4 and J usage is TRBJ2-7; tentative D call: TRBD1 (5 bases). This CDR3 comprises 11 residues. Trimming shortened V by 9 bases and J by 6 bases, and 12 bases separated the two germline ends. The CDR3 here is CASRAGFEQYF. The CDR3 DNA is TGTGCCAGTAGGGCAGGGTTCGAGCAGTACTTC.

For the CDR3, the DNA is TGTGCTAGTGGTTTGTTTGGGAGGAGCTCCTATAATTCACCCCTCCACTTT. Its translation is CASGLFGRSSYNSPLHF. V gene TRBV12-5 combines with J gene TRBJ1-6; D is unresolved. In germline, CDR1 is LGHNT, CDR2 FRNRAP. The length of the CDR3 is 17 residues. With 2 bases removed from V and 0 bases from J, the gap between germline ends came to 11 bases.

The gene calls are TRBV6-5 and TRBJ2-2, with 8 nucleotides matching TRBD1. The V gene's germline CDR1 is MNHEY and CDR2 SVGAGI. V was clipped by 2 bases and J by 7 bases; unmatched bases: 9. The CDR3 totals 16 residues. Written as DNA, the CDR3 is TGTGCCAGCAGTTACCCTATCAGGACAGGGTACGGGGAGCTGTTTTTT. Amino acids: CASSYPIRTGYGELFF.

Ten or more counts support this clonotype. The chain links TRBV5-6 to TRBJ2-1; D is undetermined. Germline loops: CDR1 SGHDT, CDR2 YYEEEE. The CDR3 contains 16 residues. V lost 4 bases and J 13 bases, leaving 27 bases between the germline ends. CDR3 nucleotides: TGTGCCAGCAGCCAGAAACCCGACGGAGCCTCACGTAATCAGTTCTTC. Translating gives CASSQKPDGASRNQFF. The full variable domain, completed using reference TRBV5-6 and TRBJ2-1, is DAGVTQSPTHLIKTRGQQVTLRCSPKSGHDTVSWYQQALGQGPQFIFQYYEEEERQRGNFPDRFSGHQFPNYSSELNVNALLLGDSALYLCASSQKPDGASRNQFFGPGTRLTVL.

This clonotype was counted only a few times. The rearrangement joins TRBV12-3 or TRBV12-4 to TRBJ2-7; 7 bases align to TRBD1. The trim removed 10 bases at V and 1 base at J, leaving 13 bases unmatched. The CDR3 contains 15 residues. The chain's CDR3 is CATRFGDSPSYEQYF. CDR3 nucleotide sequence: TGTGCCACCAGGTTCGGGGACAGCCCATCCTACGAGCAGTACTTC.